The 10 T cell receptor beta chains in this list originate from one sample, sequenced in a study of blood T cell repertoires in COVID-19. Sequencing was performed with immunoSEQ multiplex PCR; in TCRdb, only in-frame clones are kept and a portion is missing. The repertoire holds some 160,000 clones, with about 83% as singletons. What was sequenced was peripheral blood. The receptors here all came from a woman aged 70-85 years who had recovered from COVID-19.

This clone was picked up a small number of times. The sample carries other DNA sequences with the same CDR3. The CDR3 bases are TGTGCCAGCAGCTTAGCGGGCCAGGGAAACACCATATATTTT. It encodes CASSLAGQGNTIYF. This chain links TRBV7-2 with TRBJ1-3; the D is unclear. The V end lost 0 bases, the J end lost 4 bases, and 7 bases lay between the germline ends. This CDR3 spans 14 amino acids. CDR1 is SGHTA, CDR2 FQGNSA, per germline. The full variable domain, with the rest looked up from reference TRBV7-2 and TRBJ1-3, is GAGVSQSPSNKVTEKGKDVELRCDPISGHTALYWYRQSLGQGLEFLIYFQGNSAPDKSGLPSDRFSAERTGGSVSTLTIQRTQQEDSAVYLCASSLAGQGNTIYFGEGSWLTVV.

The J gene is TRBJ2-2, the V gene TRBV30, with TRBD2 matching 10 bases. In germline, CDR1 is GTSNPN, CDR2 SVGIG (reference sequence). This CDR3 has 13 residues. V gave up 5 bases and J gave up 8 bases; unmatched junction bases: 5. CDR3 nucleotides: TGTGCCTGGGGGGGACTAGCGCGTGGGGAGCTGTTTTTT. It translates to CAWGGLARGELFF.

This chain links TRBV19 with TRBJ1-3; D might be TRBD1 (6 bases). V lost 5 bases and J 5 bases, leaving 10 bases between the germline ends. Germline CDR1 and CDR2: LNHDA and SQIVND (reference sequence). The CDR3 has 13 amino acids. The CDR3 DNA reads TGTGCCAGTAGTCCCGACAGGAGAAACACCATATATTTT. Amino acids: CASSPDRRNTIYF.

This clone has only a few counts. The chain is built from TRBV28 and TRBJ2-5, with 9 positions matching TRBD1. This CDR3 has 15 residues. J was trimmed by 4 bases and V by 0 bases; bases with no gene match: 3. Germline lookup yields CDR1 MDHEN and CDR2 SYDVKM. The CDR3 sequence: CASSLWETGGETQYF. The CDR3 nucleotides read TGTGCCAGCAGTTTATGGGAGACAGGGGGAGAGACCCAGTACTTC.

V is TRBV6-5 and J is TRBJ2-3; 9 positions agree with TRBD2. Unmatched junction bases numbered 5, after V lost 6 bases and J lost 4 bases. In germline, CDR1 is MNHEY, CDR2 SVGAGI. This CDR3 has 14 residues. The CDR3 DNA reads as TGTGCCAGCAGAATAGCGGGAGCCTCAGATACGCAGTATTTT. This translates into CASRIAGASDTQYF.

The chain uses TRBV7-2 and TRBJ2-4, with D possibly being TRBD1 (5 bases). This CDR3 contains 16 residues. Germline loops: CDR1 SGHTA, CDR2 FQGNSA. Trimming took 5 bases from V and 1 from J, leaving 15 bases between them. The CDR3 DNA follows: TGTGCCAGCAGCCCCATTGGGGCCCGGGCCAAAAACATTCAGTACTTC. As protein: CASSPIGARAKNIQYF.

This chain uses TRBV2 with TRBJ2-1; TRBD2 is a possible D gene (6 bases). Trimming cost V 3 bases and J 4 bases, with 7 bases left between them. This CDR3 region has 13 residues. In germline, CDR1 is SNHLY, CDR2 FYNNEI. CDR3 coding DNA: TGTGCCAGCAGTGATGGGGGGTACAATGAGCAGTTCTTC. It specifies CASSDGGYNEQFF.

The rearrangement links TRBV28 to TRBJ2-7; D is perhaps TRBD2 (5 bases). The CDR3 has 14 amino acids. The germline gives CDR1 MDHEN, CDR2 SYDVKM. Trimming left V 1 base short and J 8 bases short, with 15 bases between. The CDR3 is CASSLSGSREKQYF. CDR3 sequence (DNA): TGTGCCAGCAGTTTATCCGGCTCCCGGGAAAAGCAGTACTTC.

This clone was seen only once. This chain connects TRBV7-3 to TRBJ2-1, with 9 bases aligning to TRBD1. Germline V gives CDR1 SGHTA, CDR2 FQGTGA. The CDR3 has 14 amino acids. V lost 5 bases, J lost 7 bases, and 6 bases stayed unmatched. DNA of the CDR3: TGTGCCAGCAGCCCCGATGACAGGGGGAATGAGCAGTTCTTC. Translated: CASSPDDRGNEQFF.

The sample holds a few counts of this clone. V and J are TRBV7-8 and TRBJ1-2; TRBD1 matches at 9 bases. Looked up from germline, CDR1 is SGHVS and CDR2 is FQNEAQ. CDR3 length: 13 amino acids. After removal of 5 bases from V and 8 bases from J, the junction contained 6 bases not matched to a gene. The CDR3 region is CASSPQGAWGYTF. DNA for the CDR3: TGTGCCAGCAGCCCACAGGGGGCATGGGGCTACACCTTC.